This T cell receptor (beta chain) was recorded in a study of CD4 T cells in relation to SARS-CoV-2 and coronaviruses. The data were produced by immunoSEQ multiplex PCR, yet TCRdb's version contains in-frame clones alone and is incomplete. The sample lists 20,000 to 25,000 clones, about 75% seen once, with 9.5% to 15% in the top ten. As to this clone: What it binds is unknown.

Unexposed donor CD4+ T cells date from about 2011-2018, before the COVID-19 pandemic. The cells were cultured for less than twelve days before CD4+ T cells were isolated. The CDR3 spans 14 residues. Per the germline V gene, CDR1 is SGHRS and CDR2 is YFSETQ. V shed 7 bases and J shed 1 base, with 14 bases lying between them. This TCR came from a human donor in good health. The rearrangement uses TRBV5-1 and TRBJ2-5; D not certain. Sequenced sample: CD4+ T cells from PBMCs, cultured in vitro. The CDR3 coding sequence is TGCGCCAGCGGCCTACTGGGGTCCCAAGAGACCCAGTACTTC. Protein product: CASGLLGSQETQYF.